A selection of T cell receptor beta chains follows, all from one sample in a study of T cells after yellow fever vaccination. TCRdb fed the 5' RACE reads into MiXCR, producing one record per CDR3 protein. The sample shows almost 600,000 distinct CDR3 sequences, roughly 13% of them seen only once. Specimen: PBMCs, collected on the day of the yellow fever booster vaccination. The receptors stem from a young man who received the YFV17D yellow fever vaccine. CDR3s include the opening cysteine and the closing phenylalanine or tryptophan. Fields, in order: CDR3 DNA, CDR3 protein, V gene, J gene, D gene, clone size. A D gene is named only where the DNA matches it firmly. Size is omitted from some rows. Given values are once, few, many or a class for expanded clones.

cdr3_nt: TGTGCCAGCAGCCATAGCGGAGCAGTCTACGAGCAGTACTTC; cdr3_aa: CASSHSGAVYEQYF; v_call: TRBV3-1; j_call: TRBJ2-7; d_call: -; clone_size: few
cdr3_nt: TGTGCCAGCAGCTCTCTAGCGGGAGGATACGAGCAGTACTTC; cdr3_aa: CASSSLAGGYEQYF; v_call: TRBV6-2/TRBV6-3; j_call: TRBJ2-7; d_call: TRBD2; clone_size: -
cdr3_nt: TGTGCCAGCAGCCAAGACAGGGATAATTCACCCCTCCACTTT; cdr3_aa: CASSQDRDNSPLHF; v_call: TRBV4-2; j_call: TRBJ1-6; d_call: -; clone_size: -
cdr3_nt: TGTGCCAGCAGCCAAGAGCTAGCGGTTAACAATGAGCAGTTCTTC; cdr3_aa: CASSQELAVNNEQFF; v_call: TRBV3-1; j_call: TRBJ2-1; d_call: TRBD2; clone_size: few
cdr3_nt: TGCGCCAGCAGCCATGACCCCGGGACAGCTAACTATGGCTACACCTTC; cdr3_aa: CASSHDPGTANYGYTF; v_call: TRBV5-1; j_call: TRBJ1-2; d_call: TRBD1; clone_size: many
cdr3_nt: TGCGCCAGCAACTTGGCACGATCCGGGGAGCTGTTTTTT; cdr3_aa: CASNLARSGELFF; v_call: TRBV5-1; j_call: TRBJ2-2; d_call: -; clone_size: -
cdr3_nt: TGCGCCAGCAGCTCACGGGGCGCCTACGAGCAGTACTTC; cdr3_aa: CASSSRGAYEQYF; v_call: TRBV7-2; j_call: TRBJ2-7; d_call: -; clone_size: many
cdr3_nt: TGTGCCAGCAGCGCATTGGGGGCCCTGAGCGCAGATACGCAGTATTTT; cdr3_aa: CASSALGALSADTQYF; v_call: TRBV9; j_call: TRBJ2-3; d_call: -; clone_size: -
cdr3_nt: TGTGCCACCAGCCGGCTAGCGGGCTTCAATGAGCAGTTCTTC; cdr3_aa: CATSRLAGFNEQFF; v_call: TRBV24-1; j_call: TRBJ2-1; d_call: TRBD2; clone_size: many
cdr3_nt: TGTGCCAGCAGTTGGACCCGGGACAATGAGCAGTTCTTC; cdr3_aa: CASSWTRDNEQFF; v_call: TRBV27; j_call: TRBJ2-1; d_call: -; clone_size: few
cdr3_nt: TGTGCCAGCAGAGACGGGACTAACTATGGCTACACCTTC; cdr3_aa: CASRDGTNYGYTF; v_call: TRBV5-4; j_call: TRBJ1-2; d_call: -; clone_size: -
cdr3_nt: TGCAGTGCTAAACAGGGCTACGCTGAGCAGTTCTTC; cdr3_aa: CSAKQGYAEQFF; v_call: TRBV20-1; j_call: TRBJ2-1; d_call: -; clone_size: few
cdr3_nt: TGCAGTGCTCCTGATAGCGGGAGGGCCGAGGCAGATACGCAGTATTTT; cdr3_aa: CSAPDSGRAEADTQYF; v_call: TRBV20-1; j_call: TRBJ2-3; d_call: TRBD2; clone_size: -
cdr3_nt: TGTGCCAGCTCACCACCACAGGGAGGAAGGGGCTACACCTTC; cdr3_aa: CASSPPQGGRGYTF; v_call: TRBV18; j_call: TRBJ1-2; d_call: -; clone_size: few
cdr3_nt: TGTGCCAGCAGGGTAACGAACACCGGGGAGCTGTTTTTT; cdr3_aa: CASRVTNTGELFF; v_call: TRBV7-2; j_call: TRBJ2-2; d_call: -; clone_size: few
cdr3_nt: TGTGCCTGGAGTGCATCCGCCACCGGGGAGCTGTTTTTT; cdr3_aa: CAWSASATGELFF; v_call: TRBV30; j_call: TRBJ2-2; d_call: -; clone_size: -
cdr3_nt: TGTGCCAGCAGTCTGGACAGGGTGAGCAATCAGCCCCAGCATTTT; cdr3_aa: CASSLDRVSNQPQHF; v_call: TRBV6-2/TRBV6-3; j_call: TRBJ1-5; d_call: TRBD1; clone_size: few
cdr3_nt: TGCAGTGCCACTGACAGGGTGGGGACAGATACGCAGTATTTT; cdr3_aa: CSATDRVGTDTQYF; v_call: TRBV20-1; j_call: TRBJ2-3; d_call: TRBD1; clone_size: -
cdr3_nt: TGTGCCACCCTTCAGGGGACGGAGACCCAGTACTTC; cdr3_aa: CATLQGTETQYF; v_call: TRBV28; j_call: TRBJ2-5; d_call: -; clone_size: -
cdr3_nt: TGTGCCAGCAGCTTAGCTCCCTTCGCCCTCGATGAGCAGTTCTTC; cdr3_aa: CASSLAPFALDEQFF; v_call: TRBV7-9; j_call: TRBJ2-1; d_call: -; clone_size: few
cdr3_nt: TGTGCCAGCTCACCCCCGGGGACTACGAGCTCCTACAATGAGCAGTTCTTC; cdr3_aa: CASSPPGTTSSYNEQFF; v_call: TRBV18; j_call: TRBJ2-1; d_call: TRBD2; clone_size: many
cdr3_nt: TGTGCCAGTAGGGCAGGGATCGATGAGCAGTTCTTC; cdr3_aa: CASRAGIDEQFF; v_call: TRBV19; j_call: TRBJ2-1; d_call: -; clone_size: -
cdr3_nt: TGTGCCAGCAGGGAAACAAGGCTCTCCTACGAGCAGTACTTC; cdr3_aa: CASRETRLSYEQYF; v_call: TRBV2; j_call: TRBJ2-7; d_call: -; clone_size: few
cdr3_nt: TGTGCCAACAGAAGGGGAGAGAGCTCCTACAATGAGCAGTTCTTC; cdr3_aa: CANRRGESSYNEQFF; v_call: TRBV15; j_call: TRBJ2-1; d_call: -; clone_size: once
cdr3_nt: TGTGCCAGCAGCCGAAGCTACGGGGGTGGCGAGCAGTTCTTC; cdr3_aa: CASSRSYGGGEQFF; v_call: TRBV7-2; j_call: TRBJ2-1; d_call: -; clone_size: few
cdr3_nt: TGCGCCAGCAGCGTGCAAGGCACTGAAGCTTTCTTT; cdr3_aa: CASSVQGTEAFF; v_call: TRBV5-1; j_call: TRBJ1-1; d_call: -; clone_size: many
cdr3_nt: TGTGCCAGCAGTTTAGAGGGACTAGCGGGATACGAGCAGTACTTC; cdr3_aa: CASSLEGLAGYEQYF; v_call: TRBV12-3/TRBV12-4; j_call: TRBJ2-7; d_call: TRBD2; clone_size: few
cdr3_nt: TGCAGCGGAAAGGGTACCCTGAGCGAGACCGGGGAGCTGTTTTTT; cdr3_aa: CSGKGTLSETGELFF; v_call: TRBV29-1; j_call: TRBJ2-2; d_call: -; clone_size: -